The 27 T cell receptor beta chains below come from one sample, sequenced in a study of response to subunit inactivated influenza vaccine. A single record per CDR3 protein comes from TCRdb applying MiXCR to the RT-PCR reads. The table lists 500,000 to 600,000 distinct CDR3 sequences, 10% to 15% of them singletons. Source: PBMCs from blood, taken on the day of vaccination. These receptors were obtained from a man aged 50 to 60 who received an inactivated influenza vaccine.

This clonotype has a count of ten or more. The chain recombines TRBV5-1 with TRBJ2-1; 7 nucleotides align to TRBD1. Per germline, CDR1 SGHRS and CDR2 YFSETQ. J was trimmed by 7 bases and V by 3 bases; bases with no gene match: 4. This CDR3 is built from 13 residues. CDR3 sequence: CASSSQGLNEQFF. The CDR3 nucleotides are TGCGCCAGCAGCTCACAGGGGTTGAATGAGCAGTTCTTC. The full variable domain, in which reference TRBV5-1 and TRBJ2-1 provide the parts outside the CDR3, is KAGVTQTPRYLIKTRGQQVTLSCSPISGHRSVSWYQQTPGQGLQFLFEYFSETQRNKGNFPGRFSGRQFSNSRSEMNVSTLELGDSALYLCASSSQGLNEQFFGPGTRLTVL.

This clonotype was seen more than once but under ten times. The rearrangement links TRBV21-1 to TRBJ1-4. TRBV21-1 is designated a pseudogene. The CDR3 loop spans 16 amino acids. DNA for the CDR3: TGTGCCAGTCTAACTCGAACCGCAGTAACTAATGAAAAACTGTTTTTT. As protein: CASLTRTAVTNEKLFF.

This clonotype occurred many times. The chain recombines TRBV10-3 with TRBJ2-5; possibly TRBD1 for D (6 bases). Germline lookup yields CDR1 ENHRY and CDR2 SYGVKD. The CDR3 is 13 residues long. Trimming stripped 10 bases from V and 3 bases from J, with 15 bases between. CDR3 nucleotide sequence: TGTGCCAGGTCCCAGGGGAAGAAAGAGACCCAGTACTTC. Protein product: CARSQGKKETQYF.

This clonotype was counted a few times. The chain couples TRBV5-8 to TRBJ2-3; perhaps D is TRBD1 or TRBD2 (5 bases each). This CDR3 is 14 amino acids long. Trimming removed 4 bases at V and 7 bases at J, with 16 bases between. Germline CDR1 is SGHTS and CDR2 is YDEGEE. Here the CDR3 DNA reads TGTGCCAGCAGCCCGGGGACGCACGCAAATACGCAGTATTTT. This codes for CASSPGTHANTQYF.

This clonotype was seen ten or more times. The gene calls are TRBV6-2 or TRBV6-3 and TRBJ2-7, with unresolved D. The ends were cut back, 8 bases at V and 9 bases at J, with 11 bases in the middle. This CDR3 region has 10 residues. Per the germline V gene, CDR1 is MNHEY and CDR2 is SVGEGT. The CDR3 protein is CASGQLRQYF. DNA for the CDR3: TGTGCCAGCGGGCAATTGAGGCAGTACTTC.

This chain uses TRBV10-3 with TRBJ2-1, with a possible D match to TRBD2 (6 bases). Germline CDR1 ENHRY, CDR2 SYGVKD. V shed 11 bases and J shed 8 bases, with 10 bases lying between them. The CDR3 contains 10 residues. The CDR3 sequence is CAAGLDEQFF. In DNA, the CDR3 is TGTGCCGCGGGACTCGATGAGCAGTTCTTC.

This clonotype was counted many times. A much larger clone differs from this one at a single base, so this may be a read error. The CDR3 DNA sequence: TGTGCCAGCAGCTTCGGGCAGTACGAGACCCAGTACTTC. This codes for CASSFGQYETQYF. The chain joins TRBV5-8 to TRBJ2-5; D uncertain. Per germline, CDR1 SGHTS and CDR2 YDEGEE. The ends were cut back, 2 bases at V and 5 bases at J, with 10 bases in the middle. The CDR3 has 13 residues.

This clonotype was counted a few times. The chain links TRBV7-2 to TRBJ1-4, with a weak D call TRBD1 (6 bases). The CDR3 is 16 residues long. Trimming removed 1 base from V and 8 bases from J, with 17 bases in between. Germline CDR1 SGHTA, CDR2 FQGNSA. The CDR3 DNA follows: TGTGCCAGCAGCTTAGGAGGAGGGGGACGCTGGGAAAAACTGTTTTTT. Translated, it gives CASSLGGGGRWEKLFF.

This chain joins TRBV5-1 and TRBJ2-1; 10 nucleotides agree with TRBD2. The germline V gene encodes CDR1 SGHRS and CDR2 YFSETQ. The CDR3 is 17 residues long. V was clipped by 0 bases and J by 4 bases; unmatched bases: 7. The CDR3, as DNA: TGCGCCAGCAGCTTGGTGGCTAGCGGGAGTGGGTACAATGAGCAGTTCTTC. Its translation: CASSLVASGSGYNEQFF.

This rearrangement joins TRBV5-6 to TRBJ1-5, with D tentatively TRBD1 (6 bases). V lost 4 bases and J 7 bases, leaving 15 bases between the germline ends. CDR1 is SGHDT and CDR2 is YYEEEE in the germline V gene. The CDR3 is 14 residues long. CDR3 coding DNA: TGTGCCAGCAGCATTCGGGGGCGAGGCCAGCCCCAGCATTTT. This encodes CASSIRGRGQPQHF. Variable domain in full (rest from reference TRBV5-6 and TRBJ1-5): DAGVTQSPTHLIKTRGQQVTLRCSPKSGHDTVSWYQQALGQGPQFIFQYYEEEERQRGNFPDRFSGHQFPNYSSELNVNALLLGDSALYLCASSIRGRGQPQHFGDGTRLSIL.

This chain connects TRBV5-6 to TRBJ2-7; tentative D call: TRBD1 (5 bases). From germline, CDR1 is SGHDT and CDR2 YYEEEE. V shed 0 bases and J shed 2 bases, with 12 bases lying between them. The CDR3 has 15 residues. CDR3 sequence reads: CASSLDPGNAYEQYF. In nucleotides, the CDR3 is TGTGCCAGCAGCTTGGATCCAGGGAACGCCTACGAGCAGTACTTC.

The rearrangement uses TRBV7-2 and TRBJ2-7; TRBD1 agrees at 8 bases. The CDR3 is 16 amino acids. Germline values: CDR1 SGHTA, CDR2 FQGNSA. After removal of 5 bases from V and 5 bases from J, the junction contained 14 bases not matched to a gene. CDR3 residues: CASSQWTGLRSDEQYF. As DNA, the CDR3 is TGTGCCAGCAGCCAGTGGACAGGGCTTCGAAGCGACGAGCAGTACTTC.

This clonotype has a count of ten or more. The chain carries TRBV24-1 and TRBJ2-3; 9 nucleotides agree with TRBD1. Germline V gene data show CDR1 as KGHDR and CDR2 as SFDVKD. The junction had 4 bases not matched to a gene; V was cut back by 3 bases and J by 1 base. The CDR3 has 16 residues. The CDR3 DNA follows: TGTGCCACCAGTGATGCGAACAGGGGGCGCACAGATACGCAGTATTTT. Encoded protein: CATSDANRGRTDTQYF.

The J gene is TRBJ1-1, the V gene TRBV29-1; no firm D call. Germline values: CDR1 SQVTM, CDR2 ANQGSEA. The CDR3 totals 14 residues. Trimming pared 5 bases from V and 1 base from J, leaving 14 bases between. CDR3 loop: CSVRVYTSNTEAFF. The CDR3 DNA sequence: TGCAGCGTTCGGGTATACACCTCGAACACTGAAGCTTTCTTT.

The chain is built from TRBV6-2 or TRBV6-3 and TRBJ2-2, with 8 bases identical to TRBD1. Trimming removed 5 bases from V and 6 bases from J; junction bases left unmatched: 11. This CDR3 region has 16 residues. Germline V CDR1 and CDR2: MNHEY, SVGEGT. CDR3 nucleotide sequence: TGTGCCAGCAGTCCCCGCCGGACAGGGATATCCGGGGAGCTGTTTTTT. Protein product: CASSPRRTGISGELFF.

This clonotype has just a few counts. This chain joins TRBV9 and TRBJ2-3; D ambiguous. V shed 3 bases and J shed 2 bases, with 7 bases lying between them. This CDR3 has 13 amino acids. CDR1 SGDLS and CDR2 YYNGEE come from the germline V gene. In DNA form, the CDR3 reads TGTGCCAGCAGCGCGCCCATCACAGATACGCAGTATTTT. It specifies CASSAPITDTQYF. The full variable domain, in which reference TRBV9 and TRBJ2-3 provide the parts outside the CDR3, is DSGVTQTPKHLITATGQRVTLRCSPRSGDLSVYWYQQSLDQGLQFLIQYYNGEERAKGNILERFSAQQFPDLHSELNLSSLELGDSALYFCASSAPITDTQYFGPGTRLTVL.

This chain uses TRBV11-2 with TRBJ2-5, with 8 bases matching TRBD1. Trimming at V came to 1 base and at J to 5 bases, leaving 9 bases not matched to a gene. Germline V gives CDR1 SGHAT, CDR2 FQNNGV. This CDR3 contains 16 residues. CDR3 coding DNA: TGTGCCAGCAGCTTAGTCGGACAGGGAGCAATGGAGACCCAGTACTTC. Translating gives CASSLVGQGAMETQYF.

The CDR3 protein is CASSSGQVNTGELFF. The DNA for the CDR3 is TGTGCCAGCAGTTCGGGACAGGTGAACACCGGGGAGCTGTTTTTT. V and J are TRBV12-3 or TRBV12-4 and TRBJ2-2; 8 bases agree with TRBD1. CDR3 length equals 15 residues. Trimming cost V 4 bases and J 1 base; bases outside gene matches: 2.

This clonotype was picked up many times. The chain recombines TRBV28 with TRBJ2-3; D perhaps matches TRBD2 (5 bases). V shed 3 bases and J shed 4 bases, with 11 bases lying between them. This CDR3 has 14 amino acids. Germline assignment: CDR1 MDHEN and CDR2 SYDVKM. This CDR3 reads CASSFGGRPDTQYF. In DNA, the CDR3 is TGTGCCAGCAGTTTCGGAGGTCGACCAGATACGCAGTATTTT.

The chain joins TRBV5-1 to TRBJ2-6; 7 bases line up with TRBD2. Germline assignment: CDR1 SGHRS and CDR2 YFSETQ. Trimming took 3 bases from V and 0 from J; bases not matched to a gene: 6. CDR3 size: 17 residues. The CDR3 region is CASSSRSGISGANVLTF. In nucleotides, the CDR3 is TGCGCCAGCAGCTCACGGAGCGGGATCTCTGGGGCCAACGTCCTGACTTTC. Complete variable domain (other parts from reference TRBV5-1 and TRBJ2-6): KAGVTQTPRYLIKTRGQQVTLSCSPISGHRSVSWYQQTPGQGLQFLFEYFSETQRNKGNFPGRFSGRQFSNSRSEMNVSTLELGDSALYLCASSSRSGISGANVLTFGAGSRLTVL.

This clonotype was found many times. This chain connects TRBV6-1 to TRBJ2-2, with D possibly being TRBD1 (6 bases). V dropped 7 bases and J dropped 3 bases, with 12 bases sitting between them. CDR1 and CDR2 (germline): MNHNS, SASEGT. The CDR3 extends over 14 amino acids. The CDR3 loop is CASKYRVDTGELFF. CDR3 nucleotide sequence: TGTGCCAGCAAGTACAGGGTCGACACCGGGGAGCTGTTTTTT.

J is TRBJ2-7 and V is TRBV7-9; the match to TRBD1 covers 9 bases. The CDR3 has 16 residues. Germline V lookup: CDR1 SEHNR, CDR2 FQNEAQ (reference sequence). The ends lost 1 base at V and 2 bases at J; junction bases unmatched: 6. CDR3: CASSLDPGQGTYEQYF. The CDR3 DNA sequence: TGTGCCAGCAGCTTAGATCCGGGACAGGGCACCTACGAGCAGTACTTC.

Regarding this clonotype: A read error may be the cause here, since a much bigger clone is one base away. Here the CDR3 DNA reads TGTGCCAGCAGCCAGGGACGGTACACTGAAGCTTTCTTT. It is translated as CASSQGRYTEAFF. The chain combines TRBV12-3 or TRBV12-4 with TRBJ1-1, with D perhaps TRBD1 (5 bases). CDR3 length: 13 amino acids. V lost 6 bases to trimming and J lost 3 bases, with 11 bases between them.

This clonotype was recorded at least ten times. This chain joins TRBV10-3 and TRBJ2-3, with 9 bases identical to TRBD2. CDR1 is ENHRY and CDR2 is SYGVKD in the germline V gene. The J segment lost 2 bases and the V segment lost 10 bases, leaving 10 bases of the junction unmatched. This CDR3 region has 15 residues. CDR3 in amino acids: CATAPLAGLTDTQYF. Here the CDR3 DNA reads TGTGCCACCGCCCCCCTAGCGGGGCTCACAGATACGCAGTATTTT.

The chain carries TRBV9 and TRBJ1-2, with D possibly matching TRBD1 (5 bases). Germline lookup yields CDR1 SGDLS and CDR2 YYNGEE. The CDR3 has 15 residues. V dropped 3 bases and J dropped 0 bases, with 12 bases sitting between them. CDR3 residues: CASSAAGYPNYGYTF. The CDR3 nucleotides read TGTGCCAGCAGCGCAGCAGGGTACCCTAACTATGGCTACACCTTC.

This clonotype was seen only a few times. This chain uses TRBV4-2 with TRBJ2-1; 7 bases align to TRBD2. CDR1 LGHNA and CDR2 YNFKEQ come from the germline V gene. There are 16 residues in the CDR3. With 5 bases clipped from V and 4 bases from J, the junction kept 11 bases outside the gene matches. The CDR3 bases are TGTGCCAGCAGCTCTTTGGGCCTAGCGGAATACAATGAGCAGTTCTTC. It encodes CASSSLGLAEYNEQFF.

The genes are TRBV7-2 and TRBJ2-4; a weak D match, TRBD1 (7 bases). The CDR3 length is 17 residues. Germline V gene lookup returns CDR1 SGHTA and CDR2 FQGNSA. The V and J ends lost 4 bases and 0 bases respectively, with 16 bases between them. CDR3 protein: CASSWDSGLLAKNIQYF. CDR3 coding DNA: TGTGCCAGCAGCTGGGACAGCGGGTTACTAGCCAAAAACATTCAGTACTTC.